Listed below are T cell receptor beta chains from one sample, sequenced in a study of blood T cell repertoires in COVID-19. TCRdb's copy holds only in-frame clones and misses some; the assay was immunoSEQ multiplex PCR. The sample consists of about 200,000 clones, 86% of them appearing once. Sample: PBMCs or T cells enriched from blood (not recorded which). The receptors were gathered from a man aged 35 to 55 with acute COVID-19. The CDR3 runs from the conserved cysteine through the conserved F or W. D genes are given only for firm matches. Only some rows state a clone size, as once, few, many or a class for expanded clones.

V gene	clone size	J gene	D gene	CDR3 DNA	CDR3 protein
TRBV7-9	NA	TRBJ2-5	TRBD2	TGTGCCAGCAGGGGACTATGGGGGGAAGAGACCCAGTACTTC	CASRGLWGEETQYF
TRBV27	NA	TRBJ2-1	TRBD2	TGTGCCAGCAGTCCGGGGTTGACTAGCGGGTACTACAATGAGCAGTTCTTC	CASSPGLTSGYYNEQFF
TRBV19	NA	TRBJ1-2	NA	TGTGCCAGTAACTCCTTGGACAGTGAAGACCTCTATGGCTACACCTTC	CASNSLDSEDLYGYTF
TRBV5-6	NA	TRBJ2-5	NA	TGTGCCAGCAGCTTTCACTCGCTGTACCAAGAGACCCAGTACTTC	CASSFHSLYQETQYF
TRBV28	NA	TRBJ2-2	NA	TGTGCCAGCAGTCCCGGGACACTTAACACCGGGGAGCTGTTTTTT	CASSPGTLNTGELFF
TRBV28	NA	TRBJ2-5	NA	TGTGCCAGCAGTCCCGCAGGGGGGCGACAAGAGACCCAGTACTTC	CASSPAGGRQETQYF
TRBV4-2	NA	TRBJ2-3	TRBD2	TGTGCCAGCAGCCCTATACTAGCGGGAGGGAGCACAGATACGCAGTATTTT	CASSPILAGGSTDTQYF
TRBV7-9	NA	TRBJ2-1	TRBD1	TGTGCCAGCAGCCTGGGGACAGGCGTTAACAATGAGCAGTTCTTC	CASSLGTGVNNEQFF
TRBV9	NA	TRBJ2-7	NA	TGTGCCAGCAGCGTAGGGAGCTCCTACGAGCAGTACTTC	CASSVGSSYEQYF
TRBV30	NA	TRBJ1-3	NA	TGTGCCTGGAGTGTCGGTGGAAACACCATATATTTT	CAWSVGGNTIYF
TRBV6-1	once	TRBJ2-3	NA	TGTGCCAGCAGTGAAGCACAGGGTTTGATGGATACGCAGTATTTT	CASSEAQGLMDTQYF
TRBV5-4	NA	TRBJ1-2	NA	TGTGCCAGCAGCCCAGACTGGAACTATGGCTACACCTTC	CASSPDWNYGYTF
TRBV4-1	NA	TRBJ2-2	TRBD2	TGCGCCAGCAGCCAAGAAGGGAGATTGGGACTAGCGGGAGCGGGTACCGGGGAGCTGTTTTTT	CASSQEGRLGLAGAGTGELFF
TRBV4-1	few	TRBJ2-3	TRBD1	TGCGCCAGCAGCCAGGGACAGGCGAGCACAGATACGCAGTATTTT	CASSQGQASTDTQYF
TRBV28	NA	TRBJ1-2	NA	TGTGCCAGCAGTGGAGGGCAGAACTATGGCTACACCTTC	CASSGGQNYGYTF
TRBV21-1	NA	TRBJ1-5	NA	TGTGCCAGCAGCAAAGCAAACGAACAGGGTTACGATCAGCCCCAGCATTTT	CASSKANEQGYDQPQHF
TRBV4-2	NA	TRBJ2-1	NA	TGTGCCAGCAGCCAAGACAGGCGCTACAATGAGCAGTTCTTC	CASSQDRRYNEQFF